The sequence of this TCR beta chain was determined in a study of cytomegalovirus exposure and HLA in healthy donors listed by TCRdb under 2017. Study-wide context: According to a later analysis, one platform produced both the roughly 130 validation repertoires and the 730 or so repertoires of the first cohort. The study was designed to test whether signatures of past pathogen exposure could be identified by cataloging public T cell receptors. High-throughput TCR immunosequencing, statistical association of individual TCRs with disease status, and machine learning were combined to predict cytomegalovirus infection status. Along with the approximately 700-subject first cohort, a separate validation cohort of approximately 110 different subjects was used. What the authors observed across the whole study: In vitro tests confirmed that three of the cytomegalovirus-associated TCR beta chains recognize cytomegalovirus antigens. While some public TCRs were present in many individuals, most TCR sequences turned up only very rarely across donors. It was suggested by the authors that the approach could potentially be generalized to other disease states and immunological phenotypes. In both the original and validation cohorts, the classifier was reported to diagnose cytomegalovirus status with high specificity and sensitivity. In the study, some 180 TCR beta chains were listed as associated with cytomegalovirus. Subsequent analysis determined that TCRs grouped into clusters in the first cohort also showed a tendency toward co-occurrence across the roughly 110 validation repertoires, and 94% of cluster scores exceeded 0. A later analysis lacked HLA typing for the validation cohort, so it scored co-occurrence in that cohort across all 120 repertoires.

The donors were included in the validation cohort of 100 to 150 subjects, a group kept apart from the roughly 670-subject first cohort. Per the germline V gene, MDHEN is the CDR1 and SYDVKM is the CDR2. Relative to germline, V is missing 6 bases and J is missing 6 bases, with 5 bases of the junction outside any gene match. From cysteine to phenylalanine, the CDR3 is 13 amino acids long. Only the CDR3 region is kept as DNA, spanning 39 bases read in frame from base 1. Library creation used the immunoSEQ multiplex PCR assay. For the original study's pipeline: A statistical classification framework was built for diagnosing cytomegalovirus status from the catalog of TCR beta chain sequences. As stored in TCRdb, this immuneACCESS dataset retains in-frame rearrangements with V and J assigned. A fraction of the clones does not appear; measured against another copy, unresolved V genes explain less than half of the discrepancy, and the remainder lacks a known reason. The D gene and trimming were derived from the DNA, and the V and J assignments and clone size from that table. This sample is represented by over 200,000 clones; roughly 91% of them were singletons. The leading ten clones occupy 2% of the sample.

With respect to this clone: No antigen is known for it. No qualities accompany the bases; no much larger clone lies one base away.

The clonotype comes from a woman between 18 and 29 years old in good health and CMV-seropositive. The rearranged segments are TRBV28 and TRBJ2-1; TRBD2 aligns with 7 central bases. Sample: PBMCs. The CDR3 here reads CASSWVAGNEQFF. The sequenced DNA is TGTGCCAGCAGCTGGGTAGCGGGCAATGAGCAGTTCTTC.